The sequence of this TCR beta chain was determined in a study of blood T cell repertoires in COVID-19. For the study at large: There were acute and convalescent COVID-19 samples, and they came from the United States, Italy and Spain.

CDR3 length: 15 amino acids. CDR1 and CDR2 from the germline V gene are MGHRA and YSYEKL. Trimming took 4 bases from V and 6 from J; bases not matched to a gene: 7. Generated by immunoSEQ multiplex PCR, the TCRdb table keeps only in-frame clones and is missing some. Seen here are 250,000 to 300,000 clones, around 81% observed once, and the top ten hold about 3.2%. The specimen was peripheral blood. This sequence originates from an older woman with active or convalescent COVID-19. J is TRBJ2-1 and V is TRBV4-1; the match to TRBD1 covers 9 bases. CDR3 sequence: CASSRAGTGFNEQFF. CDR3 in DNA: TGCGCCAGCAGCCGCGCCGGGACAGGGTTCAATGAGCAGTTCTTC.